The sequence of this TCR beta chain was determined in a study of T-cell memory formation after mild COVID-19 (dated by TCRdb to 2020 to 2023). For the study in its entirety: TCR sequence clusters from the two donors were largely donor specific. Two young, previously healthy adult volunteers made up the cohort, one male and one female. T-cell clones expanding and contracting after mild COVID-19 in two donors were tracked by longitudinal TCRalpha and TCRbeta repertoire sequencing.

To note about this clonotype: Its antigen remains unidentified. No per-base quality is available; no much larger clone lies one base away.

Ficoll-Paque density gradient centrifugation was used to isolate PBMCs. TCRdb lists the instrument as Illumina NovaSeq 6000. TCRalpha and TCRbeta cDNA libraries were built by 5'RACE with constant-segment primers, adding sample barcodes and unique molecular identifiers. RNA was extracted from every sample with Trizol reagent. The libraries were amplified in two PCR steps, and the second step added a second sample barcode and Illumina TruSeq adapters. Sequencing of the libraries was done on an Illumina NovaSeq, producing 2 x 150 bp paired-end reads. The study's own analysis went as follows. Reads were demultiplexed and collapsed into UMI-guided consensus sequences with migec v1.2.7. Using mixcr v2.1.11, UMI consensuses were aligned to TRA and TRB V and J templates and then assembled into clonotypes. Expanded or contracted clonotypes were those called significant by both edgeR and NoisET, with noise models trained on biological replicates. edgeR calls used a false discovery rate-adjusted p below 0.01 and a log2 fold-change threshold of 1. PCA with hierarchical clustering of max-normalized trajectories of the 1000 most abundant clonotypes was used as exploratory dynamics analysis. The CD4 or CD8 phenotype of responding clones was assigned using the separately sequenced CD4+ and CD8+ repertoires. TCRdb applied fastp at Q25 and MiXCR to the public reads, then kept only in-frame beta chains. Rows matching on CDR3 protein sequence are summarized as one entry with the most common DNA and genes. Here the V and J calls rest on TCRdb's processing, not on the authors' analysis. This sample lists a few hundred thousand distinct CDR3 sequences; roughly 20% were detected once. The top ten clonotypes cover roughly 8.3% of the sample.

The cysteine opens and the phenylalanine closes a CDR3 of 16 amino acids. CDR3 DNA is the only sequence kept; it has 48 bases, read in frame from the first base. V and J lose 2 bases and 6 bases, and a span of 14 bases separates them. Reading the germline V gene (reference sequence) gives CDR1 MNHEY and CDR2 SMNVEV. On the study overall, not on this receptor specifically: Some responding clones were detected in pre-infection memory, suggesting pre-existing cross-reactive memory T cells joined the SARS-CoV-2 response. Balanced CD4/CD8 phenotypes were observed for clones contracting from day 15 to 85, whereas a bias towards CD4+ was observed for a second wave of clones expanding from day 15 to 37. The study covered only a couple of mild cases, and larger cohorts including severe cases with pre-infection samples were considered necessary. The second-wave clones that peaked on day 37 were not confirmed to be SARS-CoV-2 specific. Contracting CD4+ clones were found mainly in CM and EM memory subsets, while CD8+ clones were enriched in EMRA.

Sequencing was carried out using PBMCs or a T cell subset sorted from them (not recorded which). This receptor chain uses TRBV27 and TRBJ1-6, and the D gene may be TRBD1, 5 bases matching. The clonotype originates from an adult woman who had mild COVID-19 (a few samples of this study predate the infection). The sample titles of this study are shuffled in the database, so cell type and time point are left out; the donor was told from shared clones. In nucleotides, the sequence is TGTGCCAGCAGTTTAAACCCCAGGGTCGGTAATTCACCCCTCCACTTT. This yields the protein CASSLNPRVGNSPLHF.